This TCR beta chain was identified in a study of patients and donors after allogeneic stem cell transplantation. J gave up 3 bases and V 0 bases, and 7 bases lay outside the gene matches. CDR3 length equals 17 residues. Germline assignment: CDR1 SGDLS and CDR2 YYNGEE. TCRdb processed the RT-PCR reads anew with MiXCR; each CDR3 protein has one entry. The sample lists over 150,000 distinct CDR3 sequences, around 30% occurring once. This clonotype was found once. The sequence came from a human donor who was either an allogeneic HSCT recipient or a stem cell or donor lymphocyte infusion donor (not recorded which). It is not recorded whose cells these are; they may come from a transplant donor. The chain combines TRBV9 with TRBJ2-5; the match to TRBD2 covers 11 bases. The sample consisted of blood, either unsorted or a sorted T cell fraction (not recorded which). The DNA for the CDR3 is TGTGCCAGCAGCGTAGAGGGTAGCGGGAGGGTAAAAGAGACCCAGTACTTC. Its translation is CASSVEGSGRVKETQYF.